Each of the 25 T cell receptor beta chains below was sequenced from the same sample in a study of blood T cell repertoires in COVID-19. Repertoires were generated with immunoSEQ multiplex PCR, while TCRdb's copy carries only in-frame clones and drops some. The sample includes 150,000 to 200,000 clones, 90% of them seen just once. The sequenced material came from peripheral blood. These receptors originate from a man in his 60s with active or convalescent COVID-19.

The chain uses TRBV6-5 and TRBJ2-1; TRBD2 aligns across 10 bases. The CDR3 totals 16 residues. CDR1 and CDR2 (germline): MNHEY, SVGAGI. The ends lost 1 base at V and 7 bases at J; junction bases unmatched: 7. The CDR3 bases are TGTGCCAGCAGTTACTGGGCTAGCGGGAGTGGAAATGAGCAGTTCTTC. Translating it yields CASSYWASGSGNEQFF.

This clone was recorded a few times. The CDR3 nucleotides are TGTGCCAGCACCCTTGATCAAACAGGGGGGAATTCACCCCTCCACTTT. Amino acids: CASTLDQTGGNSPLHF. This chain uses TRBV7-2 with TRBJ1-6, with 8 bases aligning to TRBD1. CDR3 size: 16 residues. Unmatched junction bases numbered 12, after V lost 7 bases and J lost 7 bases. Germline-derived CDR1 and CDR2 are SGHTA and FQGNSA. Filled out from reference TRBV7-2 and TRBJ1-6, the complete variable domain reads GAGVSQSPSNKVTEKGKDVELRCDPISGHTALYWYRQSLGQGLEFLIYFQGNSAPDKSGLPSDRFSAERTGGSVSTLTIQRTQQEDSAVYLCASTLDQTGGNSPLHFGNGTRLTVT.

The chain employs TRBV3-1 (or the pseudogene TRBV3-2) and TRBJ2-3, with D maybe TRBD2 (7 bases). Germline V gives CDR1 LGHDT, CDR2 YNNKEL (reference sequence). CDR3 length equals 19 residues. V lost 1 base, J lost 2 bases, and 22 bases lay in between. The DNA of the CDR3 is TGTGCCAGCAGCCAAGGACAATTCCTTGGGCGGGGGCTCACAGATACGCAGTATTTT. This encodes CASSQGQFLGRGLTDTQYF.

Turning to this clone: The identical CDR3 is also encoded by other nucleotide sequences in the sample. This chain joins TRBV9 and TRBJ2-3; the match to TRBD2 covers 7 bases. In germline, CDR1 is SGDLS, CDR2 YYNGEE. This CDR3 contains 15 residues. Trimming took 0 bases from V and 1 from J; bases not matched to a gene: 2. This CDR3 is CASSVGLAGTDTQYF. The CDR3 DNA sequence: TGTGCCAGCAGCGTAGGGCTAGCGGGCACAGATACGCAGTATTTT.

This sequence joins TRBV7-9 and TRBJ1-2; a possible D gene is TRBD1 (6 bases). Deletions cut 2 bases from V and 6 bases from J, with 10 bases between. The CDR3 has 13 amino acids. From germline, CDR1 is SEHNR and CDR2 FQNEAQ (reference sequence). In DNA form, the CDR3 reads TGTGCCAGCAGCTTAACGCCAGGGGATGGCTACACCTTC. Its translation is CASSLTPGDGYTF.

The chain combines TRBV11-3 with TRBJ2-3, with 9 positions matching TRBD1. Germline CDR1 and CDR2: SGHNT and YENEEA. CDR3 size: 16 residues. Unmatched junction bases numbered 9, after V lost 4 bases and J lost 4 bases. The CDR3 DNA reads TGTGCCAGCAGCTCGGGAGGACAGGGGAGAGCAGATACGCAGTATTTT. Translation: CASSSGGQGRADTQYF.

The chain has TRBV7-2 and TRBJ1-2, with TRBD1 matching over 8 bases. V shed 5 bases and J 4 bases; nucleotides not matched to a gene: 6. The CDR3 spans 14 residues. CDR1 SGHTA and CDR2 FQGNSA come from the germline V gene. The chain's CDR3 is CASSQDRGSYGYTF. The CDR3 region has the DNA TGTGCCAGCAGCCAAGACAGGGGTAGCTATGGCTACACCTTC.

The chain carries TRBV27 and TRBJ2-5, with TRBD1 matching over 7 bases. After removal of 6 bases from V and 3 bases from J, the junction contained 4 bases not matched to a gene. The CDR3 totals 13 residues. CDR1 and CDR2 from the germline V gene are MNHEY and SMNVEV (reference sequence). The CDR3 coding sequence is TGTGCCAGCAGGTTGACAGGGAAAGAGACCCAGTACTTC. It codes for CASRLTGKETQYF.

The genes are TRBV19 and TRBJ1-3; D unclear. Per germline, CDR1 LNHDA and CDR2 SQIVND (reference sequence). Between the trimmed V and J ends, which lost 7 bases and 2 bases, there was a span of 12 bases. This CDR3 has 14 residues. In DNA, the CDR3 is TGTGCCAGTACCACCGTCGGGGCTGGAAACACCATATATTTT. The encoded protein is CASTTVGAGNTIYF. The complete variable domain, with remaining parts taken from reference TRBV19 and TRBJ1-3, reads DGGITQSPKYLFRKEGQNVTLSCEQNLNHDAMYWYRQDPGQGLRLIYYSQIVNDFQKGDIAEGYSVSREKKESFPLTVTSAQKNPTAFYLCASTTVGAGNTIYFGEGSWLTVV.

Comment on this clone: Additional DNA sequences in this sample encode the identical CDR3. The V and J genes are TRBV7-2 and TRBJ2-7; D unclear. Deletions cut 1 base from V and 5 bases from J, with 9 bases between. Germline V gives CDR1 SGHTA, CDR2 FQGNSA. This CDR3 is 13 amino acids long. CDR3 amino acids: CASSLGAVNEQYF. The CDR3 nucleotides read TGTGCCAGCAGCTTAGGGGCCGTTAACGAGCAGTACTTC.

Only a few counts were recorded for this clone. The V call is TRBV12-3 or TRBV12-4, the J call TRBJ1-5, with a tentative D call TRBD1 (5 bases). This CDR3 has 12 amino acids. The V and J ends lost 5 bases and 5 bases respectively, with 7 bases between them. The CDR3 reads CASSPRDQPQHF. Written as DNA, the CDR3 is TGTGCCAGCAGTCCCAGGGATCAGCCCCAGCATTTT.

This chain joins TRBV19 and TRBJ1-2, with D possibly matching TRBD1 (5 bases). This CDR3 comprises 14 residues. Germline lookup yields CDR1 LNHDA and CDR2 SQIVND (reference sequence). The V end lost 1 base, the J end lost 0 bases, and 6 bases lay between the germline ends. The CDR3 DNA reads as TGTGCCAGTAGTATAGGGACAACTAACTATGGCTACACCTTC. Its protein product is CASSIGTTNYGYTF.

The rearrangement uses TRBV7-9 and TRBJ2-4; tentatively, D is TRBD1 (6 bases). Germline V gene lookup returns CDR1 SEHNR and CDR2 FQNEAQ (reference sequence). The V end lost 1 base, the J end lost 4 bases, and 11 bases lay between the germline ends. The CDR3 has 15 amino acids. For the CDR3, the DNA is TGTGCCAGCAGCTTAGGCCGCGACAGGAAAAACATTCAGTACTTC. Its protein product is CASSLGRDRKNIQYF.

The V call is TRBV19, the J call TRBJ2-5; D is unresolved. V was pared by 3 bases and J by 1 base, with 6 bases between. From germline, CDR1 is LNHDA and CDR2 SQIVND (reference sequence). The CDR3 sequence is 13 residues long. The CDR3, as DNA: TGTGCCAGTAGTATTGGCAGCCAAGAGACCCAGTACTTC. Protein: CASSIGSQETQYF.

The chain recombines TRBV19 with TRBJ1-1, with 8 nucleotides matching TRBD1. This CDR3 contains 13 residues. V dropped 8 bases and J dropped 4; count of bases not matched to a gene: 6. Germline-derived CDR1 and CDR2 are LNHDA and SQIVND (reference sequence). The CDR3 sequence is CASGQGMITEAFF. Here the CDR3 DNA reads TGTGCCAGTGGACAGGGAATGATCACTGAAGCTTTCTTT.

The chain joins TRBV11-2 to TRBJ1-2, with TRBD1 matching 9 bases. Per germline, CDR1 SGHAT and CDR2 FQNNGV. The J segment lost 7 bases and the V segment lost 2 bases, leaving 2 bases of the junction unmatched. The CDR3 is made up of 13 amino acids. The CDR3 coding sequence is TGTGCCAGCAGCTTAACAGGGGGCTTTGGCTACACCTTC. Translated, it gives CASSLTGGFGYTF.

This clone was recorded once. This chain uses TRBV5-1 with TRBJ2-7; 11 positions agree with TRBD2. The CDR3 runs 18 residues. V was pared by 0 bases and J by 0 bases, with 8 bases of the junction left unmatched. Germline V lookup: CDR1 SGHRS, CDR2 YFSETQ. The CDR3, as DNA: TGCGCCAGCAGCTTGGCTCCTAGCGGGGGGCTGAGCTCCTACGAGCAGTACTTC. The encoded protein is CASSLAPSGGLSSYEQYF.

The rearrangement links TRBV7-8 to TRBJ1-3, with 8 bases fitting TRBD1. Germline assignment: CDR1 SGHVS and CDR2 FQNEAQ. J was trimmed by 4 bases and V by 5 bases; bases with no gene match: 10. The CDR3 is 16 amino acids. The CDR3 DNA is TGTGCCAGCAGCCCGCGGACAGGGATCGTCGGAAACACCATATATTTT. Its translation is CASSPRTGIVGNTIYF.

The chain recombines TRBV5-4 with TRBJ1-2; 7 positions agree with TRBD1. V was pared by 3 bases and J by 3 bases, with 2 bases of the junction left unmatched. CDR1 is SGHNT and CDR2 is YYREEE in the germline V gene (reference sequence). This CDR3 region has 13 residues. CDR3 sequence (DNA): TGTGCCAGCAGCTCTGGACAGGACTATGGCTACACCTTC. Protein sequence: CASSSGQDYGYTF.

The J gene is TRBJ1-5, the V gene TRBV19; unclear D gene. Germline assignment: CDR1 LNHDA and CDR2 SQIVND (reference sequence). V shed 1 base and J shed 3 bases, with 10 bases lying between them. The CDR3 is 15 amino acids. This CDR3 is CASSIAGSVNQPQHF. The CDR3 bases are TGTGCCAGTAGTATAGCGGGGAGTGTCAATCAGCCCCAGCATTTT.

This clone was picked up one time. The chain has TRBV2 and TRBJ2-1; 9 nucleotides align to TRBD2. Per germline, CDR1 SNHLY and CDR2 FYNNEI. There are 15 residues in the CDR3. Trimming took 7 bases from V and 4 from J; bases not matched to a gene: 8. CDR3 sequence reads: CASKGQRGAYNEQFF. In DNA form, the CDR3 reads TGTGCCAGCAAGGGCCAGCGGGGGGCGTACAATGAGCAGTTCTTC.

The V gene is TRBV28, the J gene TRBJ1-3; 7 bases match TRBD1. The CDR3 length is 16 residues. Germline CDR1 reads MDHEN; CDR2 reads SYDVKM. V gave up 5 bases and J gave up 0 bases; unmatched junction bases: 7. The CDR3 DNA reads as TGTGCCAGCAGTAATAGTGGGACAGTCTCTGGAAACACCATATATTTT. This codes for CASSNSGTVSGNTIYF.

The gene calls are TRBV3-1 (or the pseudogene TRBV3-2) and TRBJ2-5, with D perhaps matching TRBD1 (5 bases). This CDR3 is 13 amino acids long. Trimming left V 4 bases short and J 6 bases short, with 12 bases between. Germline V gene data show CDR1 as LGHDT and CDR2 as YNNKEL (reference sequence). The CDR3 region has the DNA TGTGCCAGCAGCCCAGGGTTGCTGCAGACCCAGTACTTC. This sequence encodes CASSPGLLQTQYF.

This chain uses TRBV5-5 with TRBJ2-2; no reliable D call. Trimming took off 0 bases at V and 3 bases at J, with 9 bases between the two ends. CDR1 is SGHKS and CDR2 is YYEKEE in the germline V gene (reference sequence). This CDR3 region has 15 residues. This CDR3 reads CASSLGHQDTGELFF. The CDR3, as DNA: TGTGCCAGCAGCTTGGGACACCAGGACACCGGGGAGCTGTTTTTT.

V and J are TRBV19 and TRBJ2-5; 11 bases map to TRBD2. The V gene end was trimmed by 6 bases and the J gene end by 5 bases; junction bases not matched to a gene: 5. The CDR3 has 14 amino acids. Germline V gives CDR1 LNHDA, CDR2 SQIVND (reference sequence). CDR3 residues: CASSELAGVETQYF. The CDR3 nucleotides are TGTGCCAGTAGCGAACTAGCGGGAGTGGAGACCCAGTACTTC.